A single sample is the source of the 8 T cell receptor beta chains below, sequenced in a study of T cells in Graves' hyperthyroidism and ophthalmopathy. Researchers amplified the TCR beta CDR3 regions from RNA transcripts. First-round RT-PCR of the TCR CDR3 relied on the HTBI primer set. TCRdb re-called the multiplex PCR reads with MiXCR, one entry per CDR3 protein. Among some 92,000 distinct CDR3 sequences listed, 40% were seen once. The sample comprised peripheral blood or thyroid tissue (not recorded which). The receptors here all came from a woman in her twenties or thirties with Graves' hyperthyroidism.

This clonotype was seen repeatedly, ten times or more. The V and J genes are TRBV20-1 and TRBJ2-5, with 8 bases lining up with TRBD2. Germline trimming cut 5 bases from V and 1 base from J; bases unmatched to any gene: 12. CDR3 length: 16 amino acids. From germline, CDR1 is DFQATT and CDR2 SNEGSKA (reference sequence). The CDR3 DNA is TGCAGTGCTGGGGCACTAGCGGAGAACCTCCAAGAGACCCAGTACTTC. This codes for CSAGALAENLQETQYF.

This clonotype is classed as medium-sized (0.01 to 0.1%). CDR3 amino acids: CSAYRTSSYEQYF. The CDR3 bases are TGCAGTGCTTATCGGACTAGCAGCTACGAGCAGTACTTC. V and J are TRBV20-1 and TRBJ2-7, with 8 bases lining up with TRBD2. This CDR3 has 13 residues. J was trimmed by 3 bases and V by 5 bases; bases with no gene match: 6. Germline values: CDR1 DFQATT, CDR2 SNEGSKA (reference sequence).

Of note for this clonotype: A read error may produce the germline difference seen at one junction end. This rearrangement joins TRBV2 to TRBJ1-2, with D possibly matching TRBD1 (5 bases). There are 18 residues in the CDR3. The V gene's germline CDR1 is SNHLY and CDR2 FYNNEI. The CDR3 reads CASSEAGVGGAHPYGFTF. The CDR3 nucleotides read TGTGCCAGCAGTGAAGCGGGTGTTGGAGGGGCGCACCCTTATGGCTTCACCTTC.

The sample holds many counts of this clonotype. The chain couples TRBV2 to TRBJ1-5, with TRBD1 identical over 7 bases. Germline CDR1 is SNHLY and CDR2 is FYNNEI. The V and J ends lost 3 bases and 5 bases, in that order; junction bases with no gene match: 10. The CDR3 spans 16 residues. The CDR3 coding sequence is TGTGCCAGCAGTGACAGACAGGGAGGAGTGGATCAGCCCCAGCATTTT. Its protein is CASSDRQGGVDQPQHF.

This clonotype is termed medium-sized. The chain recombines TRBV9 with TRBJ2-7; TRBD2 matches at 9 bases. Germline V gene data show CDR1 as SGDLS and CDR2 as YYNGEE. The length of the CDR3 is 16 residues. V shed 0 bases, J shed 5 bases, and the junction held 9 bases outside the gene matches. The CDR3 here is CASSVDPAGGQNEQYF. The CDR3 bases are TGTGCCAGCAGCGTAGATCCGGCGGGAGGGCAGAACGAGCAGTACTTC.

This clonotype was seen at least ten times. The DNA for the CDR3 is TGTGCCAGCAGCTTAGGCTTGGCTAGCGGCTACGAGCAGTACTTC. It translates to CASSLGLASGYEQYF. The V and J genes are TRBV5-5 and TRBJ2-7, with TRBD2 identical over 7 bases. V dropped 2 bases and J dropped 3; count of bases not matched to a gene: 8. Germline V gene sequence: CDR1 SGHKS, CDR2 YYEKEE (reference sequence). The CDR3 has 15 amino acids.

The chain joins TRBV15 to TRBJ1-6, with TRBD1 identical over 8 bases. The CDR3 is made up of 15 amino acids. Trimming at V came to 2 bases and at J to 6 bases, leaving 3 bases not matched to a gene. From germline, CDR1 is LNHNV and CDR2 YYDKDF (reference sequence). The chain's CDR3 is CATSRTTGVNSPLHF. The CDR3 nucleotides read TGTGCCACCAGCAGAACGACAGGGGTTAATTCACCCCTCCACTTT.

Notes on this clonotype: The final CDR3 position lacks the conserved phenylalanine or tryptophan, pointing to a likely read error. The V gene is TRBV7-2, the J gene TRBJ2-3, with D tentatively TRBD1 or TRBD2 (5 bases each). In germline, CDR1 is SGHTA, CDR2 FQGNSA. V was shortened by 7 bases and J by 3 bases, with 14 bases between the two germline ends. This CDR3 has 14 amino acids. The CDR3 DNA follows: TGTGCCAGCACCCTCCTGGGGGAGACAGATACGCAGTATTCT. It codes for CASTLLGETDTQYS.